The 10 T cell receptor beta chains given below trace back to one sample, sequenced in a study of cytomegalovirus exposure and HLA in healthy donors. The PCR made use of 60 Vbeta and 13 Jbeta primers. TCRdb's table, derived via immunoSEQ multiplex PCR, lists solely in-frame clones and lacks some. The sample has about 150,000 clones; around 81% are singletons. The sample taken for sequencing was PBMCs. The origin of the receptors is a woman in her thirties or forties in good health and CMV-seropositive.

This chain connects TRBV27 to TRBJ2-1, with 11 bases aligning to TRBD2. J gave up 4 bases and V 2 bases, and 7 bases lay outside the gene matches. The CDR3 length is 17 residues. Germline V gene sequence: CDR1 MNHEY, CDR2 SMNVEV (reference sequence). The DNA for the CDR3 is TGTGCCAGCAGTTTAGTTAGCGGGAGGGCCGGGTACAATGAGCAGTTCTTC. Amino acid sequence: CASSLVSGRAGYNEQFF.

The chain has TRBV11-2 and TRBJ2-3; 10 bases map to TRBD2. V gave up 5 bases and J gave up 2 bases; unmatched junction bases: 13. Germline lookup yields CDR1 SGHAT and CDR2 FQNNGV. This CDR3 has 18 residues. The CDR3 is CASSPYPLAGVATDTQYF. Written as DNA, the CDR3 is TGTGCCAGCAGCCCATACCCTCTAGCGGGAGTTGCCACAGATACGCAGTATTTT.

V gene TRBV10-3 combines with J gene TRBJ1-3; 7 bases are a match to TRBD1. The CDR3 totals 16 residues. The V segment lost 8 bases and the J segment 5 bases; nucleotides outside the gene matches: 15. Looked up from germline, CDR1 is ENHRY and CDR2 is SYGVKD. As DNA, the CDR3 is TGTGCCATCGGCGAATTAGAGGGGGCTGGAAGAAACACCATATATTTT. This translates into CAIGELEGAGRNTIYF.

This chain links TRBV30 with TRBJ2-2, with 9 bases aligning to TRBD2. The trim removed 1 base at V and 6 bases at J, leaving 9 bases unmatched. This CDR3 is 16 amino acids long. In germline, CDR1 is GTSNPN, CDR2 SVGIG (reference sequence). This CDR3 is CAWSGGVLAGSGELFF. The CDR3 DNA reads TGTGCCTGGAGTGGGGGGGTACTAGCGGGTTCCGGGGAGCTGTTTTTT.

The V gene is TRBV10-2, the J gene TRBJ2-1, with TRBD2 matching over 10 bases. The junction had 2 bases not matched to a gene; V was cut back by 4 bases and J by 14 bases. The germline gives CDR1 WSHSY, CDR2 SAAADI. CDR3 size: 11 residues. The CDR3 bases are TGCGCCAGCAGTGGCGGGACTAGCGAGTTCTTC. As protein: CASSGGTSEFF.

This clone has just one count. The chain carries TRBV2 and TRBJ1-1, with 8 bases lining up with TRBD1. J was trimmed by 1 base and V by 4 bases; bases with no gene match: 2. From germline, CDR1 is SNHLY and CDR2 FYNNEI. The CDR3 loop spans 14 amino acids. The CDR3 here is CASSVGTGNTEAFF. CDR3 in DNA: TGTGCCAGCAGTGTTGGGACAGGGAACACTGAAGCTTTCTTT. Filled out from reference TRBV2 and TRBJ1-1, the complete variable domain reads EPEVTQTPSHQVTQMGQEVILRCVPISNHLYFYWYRQILGQKVEFLVSFYNNEISEKSEIFDDQFSVERPDGSNFTLKIRSTKLEDSAMYFCASSVGTGNTEAFFGQGTRLTVV.

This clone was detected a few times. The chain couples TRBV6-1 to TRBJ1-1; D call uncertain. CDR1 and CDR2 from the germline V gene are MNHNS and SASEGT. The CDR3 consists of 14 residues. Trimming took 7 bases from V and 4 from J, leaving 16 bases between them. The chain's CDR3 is CASKAVLTGTEAFF. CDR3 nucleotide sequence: TGTGCCAGCAAGGCAGTTCTGACGGGCACTGAAGCTTTCTTT.

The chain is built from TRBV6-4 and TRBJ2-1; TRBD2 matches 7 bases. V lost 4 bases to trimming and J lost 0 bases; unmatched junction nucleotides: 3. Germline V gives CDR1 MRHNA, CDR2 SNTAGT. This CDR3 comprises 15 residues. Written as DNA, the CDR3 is TGTGCCAGCAGTGTAGCGGGTGGCTCCTACAATGAGCAGTTCTTC. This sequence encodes CASSVAGGSYNEQFF.

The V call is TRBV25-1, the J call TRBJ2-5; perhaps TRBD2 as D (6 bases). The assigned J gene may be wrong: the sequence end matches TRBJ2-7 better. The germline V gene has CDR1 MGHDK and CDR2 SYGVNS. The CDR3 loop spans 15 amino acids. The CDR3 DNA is TGTGCCAGCAGTGCCGGAGGAGGGGCCGTTGGCGAGCAGTACTTC. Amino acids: CASSAGGGAVGEQYF.

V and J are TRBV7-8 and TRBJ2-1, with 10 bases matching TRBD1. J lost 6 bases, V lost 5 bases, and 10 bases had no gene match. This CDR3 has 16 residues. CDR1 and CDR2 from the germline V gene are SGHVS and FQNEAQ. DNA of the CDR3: TGTGCCAGCAGCCCCCGGGACAGGGGATTGTCCAATGAGCAGTTCTTC. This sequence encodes CASSPRDRGLSNEQFF. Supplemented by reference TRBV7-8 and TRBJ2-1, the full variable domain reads GAGVSQSPRYKVAKRGQDVALRCDPISGHVSLFWYQQALGQGPEFLTYFQNEAQLDKSGLPSDRFFAERPEGSVSTLKIQRTQQEDSAVYLCASSPRDRGLSNEQFFGPGTRLTVL.